This T cell receptor beta chain was found in a study of T cell responses to AZD1222 COVID-19 vaccine. The study's findings and limits: Only 6 or 7 people who got AZD1222 tested seropositive at baseline. Donors were mostly white British, more females; clonal diversity possibly underestimated.

CDR3 size: 20 residues. Here immunoSEQ multiplex PCR was the method, and the copy in TCRdb shows in-frame clones only, minus some. The sample has fewer than 200,000 clones; 85% to 90% are singletons. Second-dose intervals of approximately 4 or approximately 12 weeks were pooled. Concerning this clone itself: As yet, its antigen is unknown.

The genes are TRBV21-1 and TRBJ2-7; TRBD2 is taken as the D call from the table, unchecked against the DNA. TRBV21-1 is recorded as a pseudogene. Sequencing was performed on peripheral blood, taken 28 days after the second AZD1222 dose. The TCR originated in an adult who received the AZD1222 COVID-19 vaccine. Here the CDR3 DNA reads TGTGCCAGATCCCCAAGCGGGACTAGCGTACTCGCGCGTAACTCCTACGAGCAGTACTTC. This codes for CARSPSGTSVLARNSYEQYF.